Below, 10 T cell receptor beta chains from the same sample are listed, as sequenced in a study of glioma-infiltrating T cells after dendritic cell vaccination. Time point described: after dendritic cell vaccination, including at tumor progression/relapse. The assay was immunoSEQ multiplex PCR, and TCRdb's table has in-frame clones only and misses some. This sample has around 90,000 clones, with 80% to 90% found just once. The sequences come from blood, collected after dendritic cell vaccination. Receptor source: a human donor with glioblastoma.

This rearrangement joins TRBV15 to TRBJ1-2; 11 bases agree with TRBD1. The length of the CDR3 is 16 residues. Trimming cost V 2 bases and J 8 bases; bases outside gene matches: 10. Germline values: CDR1 LNHNV, CDR2 YYDKDF (reference sequence). CDR3 DNA sequence: TGTGCCACCAGCAGATCGGACAGGGGGCCATCGGACGGCTACACCTTC. Protein sequence: CATSRSDRGPSDGYTF. Drawing the rest from reference TRBV15 and TRBJ1-2, the complete variable domain is DAMVIQNPRYQVTQFGKPVTLSCSQTLNHNVMYWYQQKSSQAPKLLFHYYDKDFNNEADTPDNFQSRRPNTSFCFLDIRSPGLGDTAMYLCATSRSDRGPSDGYTFGSGTRLTVV.

The V and J genes are TRBV18 and TRBJ2-7; D may be TRBD1 (6 bases). Germline CDR1 reads KGHSH; CDR2 reads LQKENI. The CDR3 runs 10 residues. The CDR3 loop reads CASSPGQPSV. The CDR3 nucleotides are TGTGCCAGCTCACCTGGACAGCCATCCGTC.

The J gene is TRBJ1-2, the V gene TRBV5-7, with a weak D call TRBD1 (5 bases). TRBV5-7 is an open reading frame whose function is uncertain. CDR3 size: 14 residues. Trimming took 3 bases from V and 1 from J, leaving 10 bases between them. The CDR3, as DNA: TGTGCCAGCAGCTCTCGGGGGTTTAACTATGGCTACACCTTC. It codes for CASSSRGFNYGYTF.

The sample holds a few counts of this clone. The J gene is TRBJ2-1, the V gene TRBV7-9; TRBD2 matches 15 bases. Trimming cost V 6 bases and J 8 bases; bases outside gene matches: 8. The CDR3 is 16 amino acids. The germline V gene encodes CDR1 SEHNR and CDR2 FQNEAQ (reference sequence). CDR3 bases: TGTGCCAGCAGATGGACTAGCGGGAGGGGGGACGATGAGCAGTTCTTC. It yields the protein CASRWTSGRGDDEQFF.

Concerning this clone: This CDR3 is also generated by other DNA sequences in the sample. This chain links TRBV19 with TRBJ1-1; D is perhaps TRBD1 (6 bases). CDR1 is LNHDA and CDR2 is SQIVND in the germline V gene (reference sequence). This CDR3 has 13 residues. Deletions cut 6 bases from V and 5 bases from J, with 13 bases between. CDR3 DNA sequence: TGTGCCAGTAGCTTACAGGGTGGGACTGAAGCTTTCTTT. Protein sequence: CASSLQGGTEAFF.

V is TRBV14 and J is TRBJ2-2; 8 bases fit TRBD1. The CDR3 is made up of 16 amino acids. With 4 bases clipped from V and 4 bases from J, the junction kept 8 bases outside the gene matches. The germline gives CDR1 SGHDN, CDR2 FVKESK. The CDR3 sequence is CASSRQGAVSTGELFF. The CDR3 nucleotides read TGTGCCAGCAGCCGTCAGGGGGCGGTGAGCACCGGGGAGCTGTTTTTT.

The V and J genes are TRBV27 and TRBJ2-3; 8 positions agree with TRBD2. The CDR3 totals 16 residues. Germline V lookup: CDR1 MNHEY, CDR2 SMNVEV (reference sequence). Losses at the gene ends were 4 bases for V and 6 bases for J; bases not matched to a gene: 12. The CDR3 DNA reads TGTGCCAGCAGTTGGCGGGGGGCACTAGTATCTGATACGCAGTATTTT. It encodes CASSWRGALVSDTQYF.

This clone was picked up one time. The V call is TRBV6-1, the J call TRBJ2-7, with D hard to call. Trimming stripped 5 bases from V and 2 bases from J, with 13 bases between. The CDR3 loop spans 14 amino acids. The germline V gene encodes CDR1 MNHNS and CDR2 SASEGT. CDR3 protein: CASSLENPAYEQYF. The CDR3 DNA follows: TGTGCCAGCAGTCTAGAGAACCCTGCCTACGAGCAGTACTTC.

The rearrangement joins TRBV18 to TRBJ1-5; TRBD1 agrees at 7 bases. With 2 bases clipped from V and 2 bases from J, the junction kept 12 bases outside the gene matches. The CDR3 totals 18 residues. Germline values: CDR1 KGHSH, CDR2 LQKENI. CDR3 in amino acids: CASSPSRGTGLGNQPQHF. CDR3 sequence (DNA): TGTGCCAGCTCACCAAGCAGGGGGACCGGCTTGGGCAATCAGCCCCAGCATTTT.

This clone was detected only once. The chain recombines TRBV19 with TRBJ1-5; 9 positions match TRBD1. Germline V gene data show CDR1 as LNHDA and CDR2 as SQIVND (reference sequence). The CDR3 is made up of 16 amino acids. J gave up 6 bases and V 3 bases, and 9 bases lay outside the gene matches. The DNA for the CDR3 is TGTGCCAGTAGTATCCCGGGACAGGGCATCGTTCAGCCCCAGCATTTT. Residues: CASSIPGQGIVQPQHF.